This T cell receptor (beta chain) was documented in a study of T cell repertoires in cytomegalovirus infection. On the study more broadly: TCR beta signatures that were public indicated CMV infection and matching HLA type. Whole-study results and caveats: Cumulative public TCR beta family frequency identified CMV carriers with the relevant HLA. Dominant in the ex vivo response were TCR beta clonotypes restricted by HLA-C and specific for CMV.

The V gene's germline CDR1 is MNHNY and CDR2 SVGAGI (reference sequence). CDR3 length equals 13 residues. Trimming removed 3 bases at V and 4 bases at J, with 9 bases between. Via MiXCR, TCRdb re-called the reads, giving one row per CDR3 protein. Of a few hundred thousand distinct CDR3 sequences listed, over 15% are singletons. This clonotype has just a few counts. Antigen unknown. V usage is TRBV6-6 and J usage is TRBJ1-1, with unresolved D. The receptor comes from a human donor in good health (CMV status not recorded). Some clones in this sample may be carry-over from other donors' samples. Sequenced sample: CD8+ T cells from PBMCs. CDR3 bases: TGTGCCAGCAGTTATGTTAGCGGCACTGAAGCTTTCTTT. Its protein is CASSYVSGTEAFF.